This passage covers 23 T cell receptor beta chains from one sample sequenced in a study of PD-1 blockade in classical Hodgkin lymphoma. Using immunoSEQ multiplex PCR, the repertoire was profiled, and TCRdb retains in-frame clones only, with some absent. Here the sample spans 45,000 or so clones, under 95% being singletons. The time point is: newly diagnosed, previously untreated cHL patient sample. What was sequenced was peripheral blood mononuclear cells (PBMCs). The receptors were gathered from a human donor with classical Hodgkin lymphoma.

The chain couples TRBV9 to TRBJ2-3; the match to TRBD2 covers 9 bases. The germline gives CDR1 SGDLS, CDR2 YYNGEE. With V trimmed by 0 bases and J by 1 base, 3 bases remained unmatched. The length of the CDR3 is 16 residues. The DNA of the CDR3 is TGTGCCAGCAGCGTAGAGGAGCGGGAGGGCACAGATACGCAGTATTTT. Protein: CASSVEEREGTDTQYF.

The chain is built from TRBV27 and TRBJ2-4, with D perhaps TRBD1 or TRBD2 (5 bases each). V lost 4 bases, J lost 1 base, and 14 bases lay in between. This CDR3 region has 16 residues. Germline V gene sequence: CDR1 MNHEY, CDR2 SMNVEV (reference sequence). In DNA, the CDR3 is TGTGCCAGCAGTTCCCCGGGGCCCGTTGCCAAAAACATTCAGTACTTC. Translation gives CASSSPGPVAKNIQYF.

This chain connects TRBV5-1 to TRBJ2-7; TRBD1 or TRBD2 may be the D gene (6 bases each). Germline-derived CDR1 and CDR2 are SGHRS and YFSETQ. Deletions cut 0 bases from V and 4 bases from J, with 17 bases between. The CDR3 totals 16 residues. CDR3 sequence (DNA): TGCGCCAGCAGCTTGGACATACTACAGGGAGGTTACGAGCAGTACTTC. Its protein is CASSLDILQGGYEQYF.

The gene calls are TRBV11-2 and TRBJ2-2; D remains unclear. Germline V gene data show CDR1 as SGHAT and CDR2 as FQNNGV. The length of the CDR3 is 12 residues. V gave up 1 base and J gave up 9 bases, with 6 bases separating them. The chain's CDR3 is CASSLVGWELFF. CDR3 DNA: TGTGCCAGCAGCTTAGTGGGCTGGGAGCTGTTTTTT.

For the CDR3, the DNA is TGTGCCAGCAGCTTAGATCCGGCGGGAGGTTCCTACAATGAGCAGTTCTTC. Translated, it gives CASSLDPAGGSYNEQFF. This chain uses TRBV11-2 with TRBJ2-1, with 8 bases fitting TRBD2. V shed 0 bases and J 1 base; nucleotides not matched to a gene: 5. CDR3 length: 17 amino acids. Germline assignment: CDR1 SGHAT and CDR2 FQNNGV.

The chain has TRBV10-3 and TRBJ2-4; TRBD1 matches at 7 bases. This CDR3 region has 16 residues. Germline V lookup: CDR1 ENHRY, CDR2 SYGVKD. V lost 5 bases, J lost 8 bases, and 15 bases stayed unmatched. This chain's CDR3 is CAISLTGKGPGDIQYF. CDR3 nucleotide sequence: TGTGCCATCAGTTTGACAGGGAAGGGCCCAGGGGACATTCAGTACTTC.

V is TRBV27 and J is TRBJ1-5, with D perhaps TRBD1 (5 bases). V lost 8 bases and J 1 base, leaving 12 bases between the germline ends. Germline CDR1 MNHEY, CDR2 SMNVEV (reference sequence). This CDR3 is 14 amino acids long. In DNA form, the CDR3 reads TGTGCCAGCTCTCGACAGAACAGCAATCAGCCCCAGCATTTT. Amino acid sequence: CASSRQNSNQPQHF.

The V gene is TRBV5-4, the J gene TRBJ2-1, with unresolved D. V lost 0 bases and J lost 4, with 5 bases in between. This CDR3 region has 13 residues. Germline CDR1 is SGHNT and CDR2 is YYREEE (reference sequence). The CDR3 DNA is TGTGCCAGCAGCTTGGTTATGTACAATGAGCAGTTCTTC. Translated: CASSLVMYNEQFF.

The CDR3 sequence: CASSLGGRISGANVLTF. In nucleotides, the CDR3 is TGTGCCAGCAGCTTAGGGGGGCGGATCTCTGGGGCCAACGTCCTGACTTTC. V is TRBV7-9 and J is TRBJ2-6; a possible D gene is TRBD1 (6 bases). V lost 1 base, J lost 0 bases, and 10 bases lay in between. Germline assignment: CDR1 SEHNR and CDR2 FQNEAQ (reference sequence). CDR3 size: 17 residues.

The genes are TRBV11-2 and TRBJ2-1; D gene ambiguous. The ends were cut back, 5 bases at V and 7 bases at J, with 18 bases in the middle. Germline V gene data show CDR1 as SGHAT and CDR2 as FQNNGV. The CDR3 totals 15 residues. The CDR3: CASSPPLSLLNEQFF. The CDR3 coding sequence is TGTGCCAGCAGCCCGCCTCTCAGCTTGTTGAATGAGCAGTTCTTC.

The chain recombines TRBV15 with TRBJ1-1; 8 nucleotides match TRBD1. This CDR3 region has 16 residues. The germline CDR1 and CDR2 sequences are LNHNV and YYDKDF (reference sequence). Germline trimming cut 1 base from V and 5 bases from J; bases unmatched to any gene: 9. CDR3 coding DNA: TGTGCCACCAGCAGAGTTACGCCAGGGGGCTTTACTGAAGCTTTCTTT. Protein: CATSRVTPGGFTEAFF.

The chain combines TRBV27 with TRBJ1-2, with D unclear. The V gene lost 2 bases and the J gene lost 3 bases, with 19 bases spanning the gap. Germline V CDR1 and CDR2: MNHEY, SMNVEV (reference sequence). CDR3 size: 17 residues. CDR3 DNA: TGTGCCAGCAGTTTACTTTCCGGGGTGGCGGACGACTATGGCTACACCTTC. Translated: CASSLLSGVADDYGYTF.

The rearrangement joins TRBV7-8 to TRBJ1-2; 11 bases align to TRBD1. This CDR3 comprises 15 residues. The germline V gene has CDR1 SGHVS and CDR2 FQNEAQ. V shed 2 bases and J 7 bases; nucleotides not matched to a gene: 6. CDR3 in DNA: TGTGCCAGCAGCTTATCGGGACAGGGGGGTCGTGGCTACACCTTC. This gives the protein CASSLSGQGGRGYTF.

The count of this clone is one. The rearrangement links TRBV15 to TRBJ2-7, with D possibly TRBD2 on 5 matching bases. From germline, CDR1 is LNHNV and CDR2 YYDKDF (reference sequence). With 1 base removed from V and 3 bases from J, the gap between germline ends came to 7 bases. This CDR3 comprises 13 residues. The CDR3: CATSRVRDYEQYF. The CDR3 DNA reads TGTGCCACCAGCAGAGTCCGGGACTACGAGCAGTACTTC. Complete variable domain (other parts from reference TRBV15 and TRBJ2-7): DAMVIQNPRYQVTQFGKPVTLSCSQTLNHNVMYWYQQKSSQAPKLLFHYYDKDFNNEADTPDNFQSRRPNTSFCFLDIRSPGLGDTAMYLCATSRVRDYEQYFGPGTRLTVT.

The chain recombines TRBV28 with TRBJ2-7; D unresolved. CDR1 is MDHEN, CDR2 SYDVKM, per germline. The CDR3 covers 14 residues. V was shortened by 6 bases and J by 0 bases, with 12 bases between the two germline ends. Here the CDR3 DNA reads TGTGCCAGCAGAACGCTTACCGGCTCCTACGAGCAGTACTTC. It is translated as CASRTLTGSYEQYF.

V and J are TRBV9 and TRBJ2-3; 9 nucleotides agree with TRBD2. The V segment lost 1 base and the J segment 7 bases; nucleotides outside the gene matches: 4. The CDR3 extends over 14 amino acids. CDR1 and CDR2 from the germline V gene are SGDLS and YYNGEE. The CDR3 sequence: CASSVSGRIHTQYF. In DNA, the CDR3 is TGTGCCAGCAGCGTAAGCGGGAGGATCCATACGCAGTATTTT.

The chain couples TRBV27 to TRBJ2-1; D unclear. This CDR3 has 14 residues. Germline loops: CDR1 MNHEY, CDR2 SMNVEV (reference sequence). With 8 bases removed from V and 0 bases from J, the gap between germline ends came to 11 bases. Here the CDR3 reads CASGTRNSYNEQFF. The CDR3 DNA reads TGTGCCAGCGGAACGCGGAACTCCTACAATGAGCAGTTCTTC.

The chain combines TRBV28 with TRBJ1-3; 8 positions match TRBD1. Germline V gives CDR1 MDHEN, CDR2 SYDVKM. V shed 5 bases and J 0 bases; nucleotides not matched to a gene: 6. The CDR3 is 16 residues long. CDR3 loop: CASSDQGASSGNTIYF. CDR3 DNA sequence: TGTGCCAGCAGTGATCAGGGGGCTTCCTCTGGAAACACCATATATTTT.

The J gene is TRBJ1-4, the V gene TRBV19; D remains ambiguous. Looked up from germline, CDR1 is LNHDA and CDR2 is SQIVND (reference sequence). V dropped 3 bases and J dropped 7 bases, with 9 bases sitting between them. CDR3 size: 13 residues. The CDR3 coding sequence is TGTGCCAGTAGTATCGGTGCGGGTGAAAAACTGTTTTTT. This gives the protein CASSIGAGEKLFF.

The genes are TRBV6-6 and TRBJ2-1; 7 bases map to TRBD2. The CDR3 is made up of 14 amino acids. Unmatched junction bases numbered 1, after V lost 2 bases and J lost 3 bases. Germline CDR1 is MNHNY and CDR2 is SVGAGI (reference sequence). CDR3 DNA sequence: TGTGCCAGCAGTTACAAGCGGGACTACAATGAGCAGTTCTTC. Translated: CASSYKRDYNEQFF.

This clone showed up just once. J is TRBJ1-5 and V is TRBV25-1, with a possible D match to TRBD1 (5 bases). The CDR3 runs 12 residues. Germline CDR1 reads MGHDK; CDR2 reads SYGVNS. Trimming took 5 bases from V and 7 from J, leaving 9 bases between them. As DNA, the CDR3 is TGTGCCAGCAGTCAGGGTGGGCAGCCCCAGCATTTT. This gives the protein CASSQGGQPQHF.

This chain connects TRBV14 to TRBJ2-7, with D perhaps TRBD1 (5 bases). The germline V and J ends were trimmed by 4 bases and 6 bases, with 13 bases remaining between them. CDR1 is SGHDN and CDR2 is FVKESK in the germline V gene. This CDR3 comprises 13 residues. The CDR3 nucleotides read TGTGCCAGCAGCCTAACAACAGGAACCGAGCAGTACGTC. This codes for CASSLTTGTEQYV.

The rearrangement uses TRBV27 and TRBJ2-3; D call uncertain. The CDR3 is 13 residues long. Trimming left V 3 bases short and J 5 bases short, with 9 bases between. Germline values: CDR1 MNHEY, CDR2 SMNVEV (reference sequence). The DNA for the CDR3 is TGTGCCAGCAGTTTCCTAGGCGGAGATACGCAGTATTTT. Encoded protein: CASSFLGGDTQYF.